Here is one T cell receptor (beta chain) with its context. This clonotype occurred many times. Its target antigen remains unknown. No clone much larger than this one lies a single base away; base qualities are absent. V was cut back by 6 bases and J by 1 base, leaving a gap of 11 bases between them. Including cysteine and phenylalanine, the CDR3 has 14 amino acids. Only the CDR3 DNA stays, 42 bases, in frame from base 1. This sample is drawn from a study of T cells in Graves' hyperthyroidism and ophthalmopathy (dated by TCRdb to between 2018 and 2021). With respect to the entire study: Peripheral blood samples were taken at the time of initial diagnosis, prior to any treatment. To identify distinguishing TCR V-J signatures, a discovery cohort of some 99 patients was used, comprising roughly 45 with Graves' ophthalmopathy and roughly 60 with stable Graves' hyperthyroidism. Prospective prediction of ophthalmopathy was tested in an independent validation cohort consisting of about 19 hyperthyroidism patients and about 17 patients who later progressed to ophthalmopathy. The 100 discovery patients were randomly split 7:3 into training and test sets. The study also compared thyroid tissue and blood T-cell repertoires from roughly six Graves' hyperthyroidism patients. Following sampling, methimazole starting at 30 mg daily was given to hyperthyroidism patients, and high-dose intravenous methylprednisolone was given to ophthalmopathy patients. TCR Vbeta CDR3 sequencing of roughly 140 peripheral blood samples (around 45 ophthalmopathy, about 75 hyperthyroidism and roughly 17 progressor patients) is reported in the paper.

Results the study describes overall, beyond this receptor: Most expanded thyroid clonotypes (frequency above 0.001) were also detected in blood, suggesting blood repertoires may reflect thyroid immune responses. During validation, the model predicted progression to ophthalmopathy a median of approximately 7 months ahead of onset, with 60% to 71% sensitivity and under 85% specificity. Sample size was not statistically predetermined, and blinding of investigators to group allocation was not performed. A 13 V-J signature model separated ophthalmopathy from stable hyperthyroidism, with over 85% sensitivity and roughly 84% specificity in cross-validation and 80%/75% in testing.

Amplification of TCR beta CDR3 regions was carried out from RNA transcripts. The TCR CDR3 was subjected to a first round of RT-PCR using the HTBI primer set and the Qiagen OneStep RT-PCR kit. The libraries were constructed in a second round of multiplex PCR and then size-selected and purified. The libraries were sequenced on an Illumina HiSeq2000 using paired-end 100 bp reads. As for the original processing: SOAPnuke was used to process the raw data, with reads discarded if the reads contained adapters or uncalled bases, had a mean Phred below 15, or lacked an exact constant-primer or identifier match. High-quality paired reads were merged using COPE v1.2.5, and each unique nucleotide sequence was defined as a clonotype. Clonotypes were aligned to IMGT TRBV, TRBD and TRBJ reference segments using MiTCR v1.1. Analysis was restricted to V-J combinations with a frequency above 0.0001, which covered 99.2% of repertoires. A TCS score was defined as the ratio between F50 (clonal expansion) and ExV (chaos), using BLOSUM62-based TCRdist between CDR3 peptides within each V-J. Welch's t-statistics and random forest reduced fewer than 550 V-J features to under 15, which were used in a naive Bayes classifier (R e1071). Starting from the raw public reads, TCRdb applied fastp trimming at Q25, assembled clones with MiXCR and retained in-frame beta chains. Entries are consolidated by CDR3 protein sequence, retaining the most common genes and DNA. The V and J calls were determined by TCRdb, not by the authors. This sample lists 250,000 to 400,000 distinct CDR3 sequences; roughly 15% were detected once. The ten top clones hold around 32% of the sample.

Moderately to severely active disease, a Clinical Activity Score of at least 3, a NOSPECS grade of at least 4, and a duration under 3 months were present in ophthalmopathy patients. Exclusion was applied to patients with uncontrolled infections, other autoimmune diseases, pregnancy or lactation. Diagnoses relied on clinical symptoms, serum thyroxine and TRAb, thyroid ultrasound and orbital computed tomography. PBMCs were isolated from 7.5 to 10 ml of fresh peripheral blood by Ficoll-Paque density gradient centrifugation. Trizol reagent was used to extract total RNA, and RNA quality was then checked on an Agilent 2100 Bioanalyzer.

The TCR comes from a woman aged 40 to 50 with Graves' ophthalmopathy. Sequencing was performed on blood. The rearrangement combines TRBV12-3 or TRBV12-4 with TRBJ2-3; no D gene call is confident. The DNA sequence reads TGTGCCAGCAGCCCTCCCTGGGGCACAGATACGCAGTATTTT. This codes for CASSPPWGTDTQYF.